One and the same sample provided the 11 T cell receptor beta chains below, sequenced in a study of kidney transplant recipient with SARS-CoV-2 infection. TCRdb re-derived calls from the reads in MiXCR, one entry per CDR3 protein. This sample has approximately 240,000 distinct CDR3 sequences, with 29% found just once. Specimen: a blood sample, collected at baseline and around day 120 from a kidney transplant recipient. The source is a male patient between 25 and 39 years old who had COVID-19 and was a kidney transplant recipient. Some of these T cells may belong to the graft donor.

As for this clonotype: This may stem from a read error, because a much larger clone lies one nucleotide away. V usage is TRBV7-9 and J usage is TRBJ2-1; 7 bases align to TRBD1. V was clipped by 10 bases and J by 7 bases; unmatched bases: 22. Germline V gives CDR1 SEHNR, CDR2 FQNEAQ (reference sequence). CDR3 length: 17 residues. CDR3 DNA sequence: TGTGCCAACATAGGGGGCCCCGAGAGCTCCCTGGGAAATGAGCAGTTCTTC. This gives the protein CANIGGPESSLGNEQFF. Full variable domain (missing parts from reference TRBV7-9 and TRBJ2-1): DTGVSQNPRHKITKRGQNVTFRCDPISEHNRLYWYRQTLGQGPEFLTYFQNEAQLEKSRLLSDRFSAERPKGSFSTLEIQRTEQGDSAMYLCANIGGPESSLGNEQFFGPGTRLTVL.

The J gene is TRBJ2-5, the V gene TRBV27, with unresolved D. This CDR3 has 16 residues. V lost 3 bases and J 2 bases, leaving 16 bases between the germline ends. Looked up from germline, CDR1 is MNHEY and CDR2 is SMNVEV (reference sequence). Written as DNA, the CDR3 is TGTGCCAGCAGTTTCCGCGGATTAACGGAACAAGAGACCCAGTACTTC. Translating gives CASSFRGLTEQETQYF.

Worth noting for this clonotype: A much larger clone lies one base from this, so it may be a read error. V is TRBV4-2 and J is TRBJ1-5; D is possibly TRBD1 (5 bases). The CDR3 consists of 17 residues. CDR1 LGHNA and CDR2 YNFKEQ come from the germline V gene. In DNA form, the CDR3 reads TGTGCCAGCAGCCAAGACCTGACAGTTAATAGCAATCAGCCCCGGCATTTT. Residues: CASSQDLTVNSNQPRHF.

A word on this clonotype: A read error may explain this, as a much larger clone is one base away. The chain has TRBV30 and TRBJ1-2, with 12 bases matching TRBD1. This CDR3 is 15 amino acids long. Germline CDR1 reads GTSNPN; CDR2 reads SVGIG (reference sequence). The V and J ends lost 5 bases and 9 bases, in that order; junction bases with no gene match: 13. The DNA for the CDR3 is TGTGCCTGGTCCTCCGGGACAGGGGGCCGATTTAGCTACACCTTC. It is translated as CAWSSGTGGRFSYTF.

This clonotype was seen many times. The chain is built from TRBV6-1 and TRBJ1-2; D perhaps matches TRBD1 (5 bases). The CDR3 consists of 15 residues. Per the germline V gene, CDR1 is MNHNS and CDR2 is SASEGT. Trimming left V 2 bases short and J 4 bases short, with 14 bases between. CDR3 sequence: CASSEWGSAGYGYTF. Here the CDR3 DNA reads TGTGCCAGCAGTGAATGGGGCAGCGCGGGCTATGGCTACACCTTC.

This clonotype was counted many times. The gene calls are TRBV3-1 and TRBJ2-2; D not certain. Trimming cost V 5 bases and J 5 bases, with 24 bases left between them. The CDR3 sequence is 18 residues long. Germline-derived CDR1 and CDR2 are LGHDT and YNNKEL (reference sequence). The CDR3: CASSAVGPISGLTGELFF. CDR3 in DNA: TGTGCCAGCAGCGCTGTAGGTCCCATTTCAGGCTTGACCGGGGAGCTGTTTTTT.

Points on this clonotype: A single base separates this from a much larger clone, so it may be a read error. The V and J genes are TRBV8-2 and TRBJ1-2. TRBV8-2 is an annotated pseudogene. This CDR3 region has 16 residues. CDR3 DNA: TGTGGCGGTAGGTTTGGTGATAGCCGAAAGACCTATGGCTACACCTTC. The encoded protein is CGGRFGDSRKTYGYTF.

This clonotype was picked up many times. The chain links TRBV7-3 to TRBJ2-1; 10 bases fit TRBD1. Losses at the gene ends were 3 bases for V and 5 bases for J; bases not matched to a gene: 4. CDR1 SGHTA and CDR2 FQGTGA come from the germline V gene. This CDR3 is 15 amino acids long. CDR3 sequence reads: CASSLSGQGNNEQFF. DNA for the CDR3: TGTGCCAGCAGCTTGTCGGGACAGGGGAACAATGAGCAGTTCTTC.

Note on this clonotype: The junction departs from the called germline gene at one end, perhaps through a read error. The genes are TRBV3-1 and TRBJ1-1, with D hard to call. CDR3 length: 17 amino acids. CDR1 is LGHDT, CDR2 YNNKEL, per germline (reference sequence). In nucleotides, the CDR3 is TGTGCCAGCAGCCTCCAGAGTCCCATTTCAATTCGCACTAAAGCTTTCTTT. It codes for CASSLQSPISIRTKAFF.

The V gene is TRBV3-1, the J gene TRBJ2-5; D is unclear. Germline CDR1 reads LGHDT; CDR2 reads YNNKEL (reference sequence). V lost 5 bases, J lost 5 bases, and 24 bases lay in between. CDR3 length: 17 amino acids. In nucleotides, the CDR3 is TGTGCCAGCAGCGGTATAGTTCCCATTTCTTTCTCTGAGACCCAGTACTTC. Its protein product is CASSGIVPISFSETQYF.

Concerning this clonotype itself: A junction end diverges from the germline sequence, so it may reflect a read error. This rearrangement joins TRBV19 to TRBJ1-5, with D unclear. This CDR3 comprises 15 residues. Per the germline V gene, CDR1 is LNHDA and CDR2 is SQIVND (reference sequence). This CDR3 reads CASSSGGVKDQPQHF. CDR3 nucleotide sequence: TGTGCCAGCAGTAGCGGCGGGGTGAAGGATCAGCCCCAGCATTTT.